The rows below give T cell receptor beta chains drawn from one sample of a study of regulatory T cells in long-lasting Graves disease. TCRdb re-analysed the multiplex PCR reads in MiXCR, keeping a single row per CDR3 protein. This table has 500,000 or so distinct CDR3 sequences, 13% to 15% appearing once. Another study also made use of these data, one on T cells in Graves' hyperthyroidism and ophthalmopathy.

Sequenced material: peripheral blood mononuclear cells (PBMCs), taken at new diagnosis, from a patient treated with antithyroid drugs. These receptors were obtained from a woman aged 50 to 60 with Graves disease. The CDR3 runs from the conserved cysteine through the conserved F or W. A D gene is named only where the DNA matches it firmly. Not every row has a clone size; where given, it reads once, few, many or a size class.

D	J	size	V	CDR3	DNA
.	TRBJ1-2	many	TRBV28	CASSFALYGYTF	TGTGCCAGCAGTTTCGCCCTCTATGGCTACACCTTC
TRBD1	TRBJ1-5	many	TRBV2	CASGTGEPQHF	TGTGCCAGCGGGACAGGGGAACCCCAGCATTTT
.	TRBJ1-1	many	TRBV27	CASSFPTGGWNTEAFF	TGTGCCAGCAGTTTCCCGACGGGGGGCTGGAACACTGAAGCTTTCTTT
.	TRBJ1-5	many	TRBV12-3/TRBV12-4	CASSLQGYQPQHF	TGTGCCAGCAGCTTACAGGGATACCAGCCCCAGCATTTT
.	TRBJ1-1	many	TRBV28	CASSLPRHGAFF	TGTGCCAGCAGTCTCCCCCGACACGGAGCTTTCTTT
TRBD1	TRBJ2-3	many	TRBV2	CASSKNRGSTDTQYF	TGTGCCAGCAGTAAGAACAGGGGTAGCACAGATACGCAGTATTTT
.	TRBJ2-7	once	TRBV3-1	CASSPDRNYEQYF	TGTGCCAGCAGTCCTGACAGAAACTACGAGCAGTACTTC
.	TRBJ2-3	many	TRBV6-2/TRBV6-3	CASSYSYRVAPTDTQYF	TGTGCCAGCAGTTACTCCTACAGGGTCGCCCCCACAGATACGCAGTATTTT
.	TRBJ2-1	many	TRBV6-1	CASSEAGVYPNEQFF	TGTGCCAGCAGTGAAGCGGGAGTGTACCCCAATGAGCAGTTCTTC
TRBD2	TRBJ2-3	many	TRBV20-1	CSARGPRGLAGAEDTQYF	TGCAGTGCTAGAGGCCCCAGGGGACTAGCGGGAGCAGAAGATACGCAGTATTTT
TRBD1	TRBJ1-2	.	TRBV3-1	CASSLERGQGYGYTF	TGTGCCAGCAGCCTGGAAAGGGGACAGGGATACGGCTACACCTTC
.	TRBJ2-1	few	TRBV9	CASSPSSGSYNEQFF	TGTGCCAGCAGCCCCTCGAGCGGCTCCTACAATGAGCAGTTCTTC
.	TRBJ2-5	.	TRBV29-1	CSVEDKTRETQYF	TGCAGCGTTGAGGACAAAACGCGAGAGACCCAGTACTTC
TRBD2	TRBJ2-3	many	TRBV6-1	CASSGLAGGVDTQYF	TGTGCCAGCAGCGGACTAGCGGGAGGTGTGGATACGCAGTATTTT
TRBD1	TRBJ1-1	.	TRBV18	CASPPPRTGGTEAFF	TGTGCCAGCCCACCACCCCGGACAGGGGGCACTGAAGCTTTCTTT
.	TRBJ1-2	many	TRBV12-3/TRBV12-4	CASTSERAAVYGYTF	TGTGCCAGCACCTCAGAGAGGGCAGCGGTCTATGGCTACACCTTC
.	TRBJ2-5	many	TRBV5-1	CASSQSGGRRETQYF	TGCGCCAGCAGCCAGTCAGGGGGGAGGCGAGAGACCCAGTACTTC
TRBD2	TRBJ2-5	many	TRBV10-2	CASSETSGIQETQYF	TGCGCCAGCAGTGAAACTAGCGGGATACAAGAGACCCAGTACTTC
.	TRBJ2-5	many	TRBV10-3	CAIRGGWKETQYF	TGTGCCATCCGGGGTGGATGGAAAGAGACCCAGTACTTC
TRBD1	TRBJ2-7	few	TRBV4-1	CASSFPGQSYEQYF	TGCGCCAGCAGCTTCCCGGGACAGTCCTACGAGCAGTACTTC
.	TRBJ1-1	.	TRBV30	CAWSLDMNTEAFF	TGTGCCTGGAGCCTAGATATGAACACTGAAGCTTTCTTT
TRBD2	TRBJ2-3	many	TRBV30	CAWSVGLENTDTQYF	TGTGCCTGGAGTGTGGGACTAGAGAACACAGATACGCAGTATTTT
TRBD1	TRBJ2-7	many	TRBV11-2	CASSRGTVSYEQYF	TGTGCCAGCAGCCGAGGGACAGTCTCCTACGAGCAGTACTTC
.	TRBJ1-2	many	TRBV7-8	CASSFVQGGYTF	TGTGCCAGCAGCTTCGTCCAGGGCGGCTACACCTTC
TRBD2	TRBJ2-3	many	TRBV5-1	CASSPYPTTSGSTDTQYF	TGCGCCAGCAGCCCTTACCCAACGACTAGCGGGAGTACAGATACGCAGTATTTT
.	TRBJ2-7	few	TRBV6-5	CASSYNGRYEQYF	TGTGCCAGCAGTTACAACGGACGCTACGAGCAGTACTTC
.	TRBJ2-7	many	TRBV28	CASSLETGGRPYEQYF	TGTGCCAGCAGTTTGGAGACAGGAGGAAGACCCTACGAGCAGTACTTC
.	TRBJ1-1	many	TRBV10-3	CAISEDRSSEAFF	TGTGCCATCAGTGAAGACAGGTCTAGTGAAGCTTTCTTT
TRBD1	TRBJ2-7	many	TRBV7-9	CASNPGTGGREQYF	TGTGCCAGCAACCCCGGGACAGGGGGCCGCGAGCAGTACTTC
.	TRBJ1-2	few	TRBV6-1	CASSDQKQVYGYTF	TGTGCCAGCAGTGACCAGAAACAGGTCTATGGCTACACCTTC
TRBD2	TRBJ2-5	.	TRBV5-1	CASSALGGARETQYF	TGCGCCAGCAGCGCCCTCGGGGGGGCTCGGGAGACCCAGTACTTC
TRBD2	TRBJ2-3	few	TRBV28	CASSLQAGGTDTQYF	TGTGCCAGCAGTTTACAGGCGGGAGGAACAGATACGCAGTATTTT
TRBD2	TRBJ2-3	many	TRBV28	CASSFSLAGNADTQYF	TGTGCCAGCAGTTTCTCCCTAGCGGGGAACGCAGATACGCAGTATTTT
TRBD2	TRBJ2-7	.	TRBV28	CAGRPTSGVYEQYF	TGTGCCGGCAGACCTACTAGCGGGGTGTACGAGCAGTACTTC
.	TRBJ1-1	.	TRBV20-1	CSARAGALEAFF	TGCAGTGCTAGGGCAGGGGCACTTGAAGCTTTCTTT
TRBD1	TRBJ1-6	.	TRBV12-3/TRBV12-4	CASREQGALSNSPLHF	TGTGCCAGCAGAGAACAGGGGGCCCTTAGTAATTCACCCCTCCACTTT
TRBD1	TRBJ1-5	many	TRBV20-1	CSARAADRGGNQPQHF	TGCAGTGCTAGGGCAGCCGACAGGGGGGGAAATCAGCCCCAGCATTTT
TRBD2	TRBJ2-7	few	TRBV10-2	CASGERESDEQYF	TGCGCCAGCGGGGAGCGGGAGTCTGACGAGCAGTACTTC
TRBD1	TRBJ1-5	many	TRBV12-3/TRBV12-4	CASNPGQGLGQPQHF	TGTGCCAGCAATCCGGGACAGGGGTTAGGGCAGCCCCAGCATTTT
.	TRBJ2-3	many	TRBV5-1	CASSSTGTRADTQYF	TGCGCCAGCAGCTCTACCGGGACGAGGGCAGATACGCAGTATTTT
TRBD2	TRBJ2-1	.	TRBV3-1	CASSQAGTSGHAKYNEQFF	TGTGCCAGCAGCCAAGCCGGGACTAGCGGGCATGCCAAGTACAATGAGCAGTTCTTC
.	TRBJ1-1	many	TRBV30	CACTPDTEAFF	TGTGCCTGCACACCCGACACTGAAGCTTTCTTT
TRBD2	TRBJ2-7	.	TRBV20-1	CSALTGGSYEQYF	TGCAGTGCTCTGACGGGAGGGTCGTACGAGCAGTACTTC
.	TRBJ1-6	many	TRBV5-5	CASSLIWQHHSPLHF	TGTGCCAGCAGCTTGATTTGGCAGCATCACTCACCCCTCCACTTT
TRBD1	TRBJ1-1	many	TRBV28	CASSPGQGVLYTEAFF	TGTGCCAGCAGCCCGGGACAGGGCGTGCTGTACACTGAAGCTTTCTTT
.	TRBJ1-3	few	TRBV28	CASSLFGDTIYF	TGTGCCAGCAGTTTATTTGGGGACACCATATATTTT
TRBD1	TRBJ1-4	many	TRBV7-9	CASRRDSLNEKLFF	TGTGCCAGCAGAAGGGACAGCCTTAATGAAAAACTGTTTTTT
.	TRBJ1-1	few	TRBV19	CASMGQNTEAFF	TGTGCCAGTATGGGACAGAACACTGAAGCTTTCTTT
.	TRBJ2-7	many	TRBV7-9	CASSLGVSSSEQYF	TGTGCCAGCAGCTTAGGCGTCTCGTCCTCCGAGCAGTACTTC
TRBD2	TRBJ2-7	.	TRBV20-1	CSARDRLAGGPQEGYEQYF	TGCAGTGCTAGAGATCGCCTAGCGGGAGGGCCCCAGGAGGGCTACGAGCAGTACTTC
.	TRBJ2-7	many	TRBV10-3	CAISLGNEQYF	TGTGCCATCAGTCTAGGGAACGAGCAGTACTTC
.	TRBJ2-7	.	TRBV5-1	CASSLARRERDSYEQYF	TGCGCCAGCAGCTTGGCCCGCAGGGAAAGGGATTCCTACGAGCAGTACTTC